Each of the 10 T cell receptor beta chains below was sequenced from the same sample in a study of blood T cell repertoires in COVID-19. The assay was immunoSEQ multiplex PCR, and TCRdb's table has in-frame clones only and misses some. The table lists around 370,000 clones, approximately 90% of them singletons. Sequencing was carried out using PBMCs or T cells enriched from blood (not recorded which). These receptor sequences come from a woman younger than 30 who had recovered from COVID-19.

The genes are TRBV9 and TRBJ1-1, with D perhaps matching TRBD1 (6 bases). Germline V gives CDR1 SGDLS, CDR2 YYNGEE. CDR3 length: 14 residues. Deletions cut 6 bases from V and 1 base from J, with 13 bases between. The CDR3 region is CASNQGIENTEAFF. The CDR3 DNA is TGTGCCAGCAACCAGGGGATTGAGAACACTGAAGCTTTCTTT. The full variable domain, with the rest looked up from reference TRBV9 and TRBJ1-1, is DSGVTQTPKHLITATGQRVTLRCSPRSGDLSVYWYQQSLDQGLQFLIQYYNGEERAKGNILERFSAQQFPDLHSELNLSSLELGDSALYFCASNQGIENTEAFFGQGTRLTVV.

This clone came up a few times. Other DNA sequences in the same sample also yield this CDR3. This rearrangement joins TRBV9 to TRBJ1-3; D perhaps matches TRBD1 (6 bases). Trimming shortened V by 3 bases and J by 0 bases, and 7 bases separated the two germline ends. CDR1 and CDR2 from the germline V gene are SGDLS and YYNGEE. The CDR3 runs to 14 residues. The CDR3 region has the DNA TGTGCCAGCAGCGGGACAGCCTCTGGAAACACCATATATTTT. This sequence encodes CASSGTASGNTIYF.

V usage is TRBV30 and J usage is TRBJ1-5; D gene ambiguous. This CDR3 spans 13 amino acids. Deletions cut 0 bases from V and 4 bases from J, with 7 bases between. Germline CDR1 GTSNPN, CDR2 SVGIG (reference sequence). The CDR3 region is CAWSVQINQPQHF. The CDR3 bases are TGTGCCTGGAGTGTACAGATAAATCAGCCCCAGCATTTT.

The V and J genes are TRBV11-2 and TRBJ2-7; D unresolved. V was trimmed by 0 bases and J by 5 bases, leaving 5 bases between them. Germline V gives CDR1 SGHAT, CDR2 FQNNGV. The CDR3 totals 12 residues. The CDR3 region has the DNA TGTGCCAGCAGCTTAGAATCGGACGAGCAGTACTTC. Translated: CASSLESDEQYF.

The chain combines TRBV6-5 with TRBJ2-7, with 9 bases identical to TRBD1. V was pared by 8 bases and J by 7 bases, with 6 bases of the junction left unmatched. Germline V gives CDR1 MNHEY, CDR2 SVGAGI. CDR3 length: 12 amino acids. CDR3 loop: CASVGTGMEQYF. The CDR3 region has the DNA TGTGCCAGCGTCGGGACAGGGATGGAGCAGTACTTC.

The CDR3 region has the DNA TGTGCCAGTAGGACAGGGGGCAATCAGCCCCAGCATTTT. Residues: CASRTGGNQPQHF. The gene calls are TRBV19 and TRBJ1-5; 8 nucleotides line up with TRBD1. The germline gives CDR1 LNHDA, CDR2 SQIVND (reference sequence). There are 13 residues in the CDR3. Unmatched junction bases numbered 0, after V lost 6 bases and J lost 2 bases.

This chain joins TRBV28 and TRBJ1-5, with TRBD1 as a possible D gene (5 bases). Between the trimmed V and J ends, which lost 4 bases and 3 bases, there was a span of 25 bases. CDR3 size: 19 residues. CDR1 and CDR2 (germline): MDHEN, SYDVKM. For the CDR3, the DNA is TGTGCCAGCAGTTCCCCTTGGAGGCAGGGTGGAGGGGTCAATCAGCCCCAGCATTTT. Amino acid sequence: CASSSPWRQGGGVNQPQHF.

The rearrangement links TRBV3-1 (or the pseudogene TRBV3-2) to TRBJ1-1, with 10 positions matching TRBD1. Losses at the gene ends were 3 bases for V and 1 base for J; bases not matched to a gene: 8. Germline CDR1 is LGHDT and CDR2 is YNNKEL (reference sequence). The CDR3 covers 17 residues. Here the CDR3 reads CASSHVPGQGSNTEAFF. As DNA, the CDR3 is TGTGCCAGCAGCCACGTCCCGGGACAGGGGTCGAACACTGAAGCTTTCTTT.

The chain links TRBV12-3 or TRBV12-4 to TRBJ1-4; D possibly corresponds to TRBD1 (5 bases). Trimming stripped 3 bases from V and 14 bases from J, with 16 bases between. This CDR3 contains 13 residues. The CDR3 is CASSLGGTLGLFF. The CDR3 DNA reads TGTGCCAGCAGTTTGGGGGGGACCCTCGGGCTGTTTTTT.

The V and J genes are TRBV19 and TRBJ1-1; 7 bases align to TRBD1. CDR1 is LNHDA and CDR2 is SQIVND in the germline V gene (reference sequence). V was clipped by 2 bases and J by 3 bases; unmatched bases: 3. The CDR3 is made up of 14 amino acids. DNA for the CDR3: TGTGCCAGTAGTATACAGGGGGAATACACTGAAGCTTTCTTT. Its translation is CASSIQGEYTEAFF.